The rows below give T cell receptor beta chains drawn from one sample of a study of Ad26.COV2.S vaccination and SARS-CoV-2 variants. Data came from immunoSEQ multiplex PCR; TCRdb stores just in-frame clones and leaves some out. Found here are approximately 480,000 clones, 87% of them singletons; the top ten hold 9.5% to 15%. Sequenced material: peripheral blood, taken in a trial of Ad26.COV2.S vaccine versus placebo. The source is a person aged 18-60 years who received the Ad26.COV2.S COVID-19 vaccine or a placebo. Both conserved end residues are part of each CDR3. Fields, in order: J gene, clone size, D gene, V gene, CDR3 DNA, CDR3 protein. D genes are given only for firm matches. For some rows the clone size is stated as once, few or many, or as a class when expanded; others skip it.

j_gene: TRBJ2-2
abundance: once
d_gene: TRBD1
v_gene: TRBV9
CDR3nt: TGTGCCAGCAGCGAGGGGACAGGGGGGGAGCTGTTTTTT
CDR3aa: CASSEGTGGELFF

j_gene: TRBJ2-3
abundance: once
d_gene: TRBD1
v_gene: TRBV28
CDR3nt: TGTGCCAGCACCCTGGGGACAGGGGGAACAGATACGCAGTATTTT
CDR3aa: CASTLGTGGTDTQYF

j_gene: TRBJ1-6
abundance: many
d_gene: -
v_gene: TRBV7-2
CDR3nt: TGTGCCAGCAGCTTATCATCGAGCTCCTATAATTCACCCCTCCACTTT
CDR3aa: CASSLSSSSYNSPLHF

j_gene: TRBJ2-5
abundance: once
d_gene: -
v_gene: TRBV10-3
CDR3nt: TGTGCCATCAGTGGCCCGCGGGGCAGGGGGAAAGAGACCCAGTACTTC
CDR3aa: CAISGPRGRGKETQYF

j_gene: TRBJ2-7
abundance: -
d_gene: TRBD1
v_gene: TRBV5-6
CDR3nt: TGTGCCAGCAGCTTGGGGGACAGGGGTTCCTACGAGCAGTACTTC
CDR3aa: CASSLGDRGSYEQYF

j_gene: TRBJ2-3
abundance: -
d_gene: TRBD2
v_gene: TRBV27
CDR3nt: TGTGCCAGCAGTTTTGATAGCGGGAGAGGCACAGATACGCAGTATTTT
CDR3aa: CASSFDSGRGTDTQYF

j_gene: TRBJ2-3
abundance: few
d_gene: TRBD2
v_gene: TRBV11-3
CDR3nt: TGTGCCACCGGGACTAGACCCACGGATACGCAGTATTTT
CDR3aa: CATGTRPTDTQYF

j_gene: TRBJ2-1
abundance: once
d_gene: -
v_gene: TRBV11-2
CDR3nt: TGTGCCAGCAGCCGGGGGGGACAGTCCTACAATGAGCAGTTCTTC
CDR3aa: CASSRGGQSYNEQFF

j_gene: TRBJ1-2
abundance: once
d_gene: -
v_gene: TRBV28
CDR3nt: TGTGCCAGCAGTCCGAGGACACCCTATGGCTACACCTTC
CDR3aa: CASSPRTPYGYTF

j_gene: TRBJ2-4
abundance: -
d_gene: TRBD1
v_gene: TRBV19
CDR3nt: TGTGCCAGTAGTATAGGTGACAGGGACAAAAACATTCAGTACTTC
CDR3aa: CASSIGDRDKNIQYF

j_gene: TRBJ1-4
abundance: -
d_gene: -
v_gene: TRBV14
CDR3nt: TGTGCCAGCAGCCCCCAGATTGCGAGTGGGAAACTGTTTTTT
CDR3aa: CASSPQIASGKLFF

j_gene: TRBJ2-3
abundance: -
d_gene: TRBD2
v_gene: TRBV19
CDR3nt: TGTGCCAGTAGTGCCGGGACTAGCGGGAGATGGACAGATACGCAGTATTTT
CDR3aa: CASSAGTSGRWTDTQYF

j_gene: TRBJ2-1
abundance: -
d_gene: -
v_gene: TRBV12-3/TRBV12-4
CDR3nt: TGTGCCAGCAGGGCCGGGACTGAGAATGAGCAGTTCTTC
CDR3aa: CASRAGTENEQFF

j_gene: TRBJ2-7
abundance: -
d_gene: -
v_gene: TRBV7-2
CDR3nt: TGTGCCAGCAGCTTAGGGGGGGCCTCCTACGAGCAGTACTTC
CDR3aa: CASSLGGASYEQYF

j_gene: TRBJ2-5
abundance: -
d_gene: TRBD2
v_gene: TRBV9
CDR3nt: TGTGCCAGCAGCGTAGGGACTAGCGGGAGGGCCAGCACCCAGACCCAGTACTTC
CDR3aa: CASSVGTSGRASTQTQYF

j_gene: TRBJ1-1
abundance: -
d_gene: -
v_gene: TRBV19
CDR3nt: TGTGCCAGTAGTATGGTCGGGAGGGGCACTGAAGCTTTCTTT
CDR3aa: CASSMVGRGTEAFF

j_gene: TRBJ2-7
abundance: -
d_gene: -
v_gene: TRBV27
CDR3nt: TGTGCCAGTGGAGACAGGCCCTTCTCCTACGAGCAGTACTTC
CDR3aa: CASGDRPFSYEQYF

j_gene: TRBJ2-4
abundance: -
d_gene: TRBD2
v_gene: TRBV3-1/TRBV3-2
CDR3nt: TGTGCCAGCAGCCAAGTAGTTTCGGGAGCGGGAGCCCGGTCTCAGTACTTC
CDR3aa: CASSQVVSGAGARSQYF

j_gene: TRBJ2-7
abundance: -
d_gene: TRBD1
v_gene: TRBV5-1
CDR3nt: TGCGCCAGCAGCTTGGGGACAGGGATTGGGACCTACGAGCAGTACTTC
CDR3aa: CASSLGTGIGTYEQYF

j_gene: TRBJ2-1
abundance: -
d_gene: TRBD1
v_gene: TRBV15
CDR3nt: TGTGCCACCAGCAGCATTAGGGACAGCTACAATGAGCAGTTCTTC
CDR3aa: CATSSIRDSYNEQFF

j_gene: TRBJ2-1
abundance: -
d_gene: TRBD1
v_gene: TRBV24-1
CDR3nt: TGTGCCACCAGTGGTCCGGGACAGGTTGTCAATGAGCAGTTCTTC
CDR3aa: CATSGPGQVVNEQFF

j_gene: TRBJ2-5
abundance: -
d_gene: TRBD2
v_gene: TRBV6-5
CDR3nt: TGTGCCAGCAGTTACTCGGGACTACAGCAAGAGACCCAGTACTTC
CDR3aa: CASSYSGLQQETQYF

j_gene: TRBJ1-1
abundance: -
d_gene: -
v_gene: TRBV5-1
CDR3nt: TGCGCCAGCTTGCCTGGGGTGGGGATGAACACTGAAGCTTTCTTT
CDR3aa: CASLPGVGMNTEAFF

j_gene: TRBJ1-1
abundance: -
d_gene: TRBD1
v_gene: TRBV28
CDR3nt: TGTGCCAGCAGCTCAAGTTATTTCACAGGGGCTGAAGCTTTCTTT
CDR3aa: CASSSSYFTGAEAFF

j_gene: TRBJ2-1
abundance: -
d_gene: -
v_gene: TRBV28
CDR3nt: TGTGCCAGCAGTCGCTACAATGAGCAGTTCTTC
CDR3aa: CASSRYNEQFF

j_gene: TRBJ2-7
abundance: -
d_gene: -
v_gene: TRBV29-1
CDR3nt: TGCAGCGTTTCCACCCAGCGTTACGAGCAGTACTTC
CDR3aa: CSVSTQRYEQYF

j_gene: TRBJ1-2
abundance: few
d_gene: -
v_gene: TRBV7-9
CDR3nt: TGTGCCAGCAGCTCGGGGAACGGCTACACCTTC
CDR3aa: CASSSGNGYTF

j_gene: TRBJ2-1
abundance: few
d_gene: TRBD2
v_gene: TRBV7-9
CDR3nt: TGTGCCAGCAGCTCCGCCCCAGCGGGAGGGCATCGGCGCGTGTTCTTC
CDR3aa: CASSSAPAGGHRRVFF

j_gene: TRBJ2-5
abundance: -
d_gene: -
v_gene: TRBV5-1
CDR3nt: TGCGCCAGCAGCTTCGGACAGCAAGAGACCCAGTACTTC
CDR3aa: CASSFGQQETQYF

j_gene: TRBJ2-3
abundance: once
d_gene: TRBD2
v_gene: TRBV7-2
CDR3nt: TGTGCCAGCAGCTCCGGGACTAGCGGGAGCTTTGATACGCAGTATTTT
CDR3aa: CASSSGTSGSFDTQYF

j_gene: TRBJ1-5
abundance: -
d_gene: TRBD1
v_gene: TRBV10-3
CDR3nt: TGTGCCATCAGTCAAACAGGGGTTAATCAGCCCCAGCATTTT
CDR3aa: CAISQTGVNQPQHF

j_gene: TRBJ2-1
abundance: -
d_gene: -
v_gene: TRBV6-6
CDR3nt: TGTGCCAGCACGACGCGGGATGAGCAGTTCTTC
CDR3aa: CASTTRDEQFF

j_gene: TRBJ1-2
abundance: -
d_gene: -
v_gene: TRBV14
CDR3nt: TGTGCCAGCAGCCAGGGACGGATTATTCCCACCTTC
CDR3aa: CASSQGRIIPTF

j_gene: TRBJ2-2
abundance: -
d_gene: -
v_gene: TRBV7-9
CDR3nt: TGTGCCAGCAGCTATACCGGGTGGGGAGGCACCGGGGAGCTGTTTTTT
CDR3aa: CASSYTGWGGTGELFF

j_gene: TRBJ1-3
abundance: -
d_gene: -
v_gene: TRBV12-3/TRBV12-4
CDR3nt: TGTGCCAGCACCTCAGGGCCCGGAAACACCATATATTTT
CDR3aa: CASTSGPGNTIYF

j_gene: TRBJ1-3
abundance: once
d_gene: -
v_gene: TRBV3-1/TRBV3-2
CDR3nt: TGTGCCAGCAGCCAAGATCTATCGGCGTCGGTGGGAAACACCATATATTTT
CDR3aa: CASSQDLSASVGNTIYF

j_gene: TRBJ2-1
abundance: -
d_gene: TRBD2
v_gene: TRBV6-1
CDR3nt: TGTGCCAGCAGTGCCGGGACTAGCGGGACTAGAACGGGGGAGCAGTTCTTC
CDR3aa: CASSAGTSGTRTGEQFF

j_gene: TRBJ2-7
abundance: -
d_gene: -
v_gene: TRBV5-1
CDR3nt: TGCGCCAGCAGCTTGGCCGGGTTCGAGCAGTACTTC
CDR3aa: CASSLAGFEQYF

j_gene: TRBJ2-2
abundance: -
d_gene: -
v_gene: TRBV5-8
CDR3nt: TGTGCCAGCAGCTTGGTGCCGACCGGGGAGCTGTTTTTT
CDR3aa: CASSLVPTGELFF

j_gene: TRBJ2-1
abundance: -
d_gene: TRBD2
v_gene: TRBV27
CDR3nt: TGTGCCAGCAGTTTAATTGGCGGGACTAGCTACTACAATGAGCAGTTCTTC
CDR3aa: CASSLIGGTSYYNEQFF

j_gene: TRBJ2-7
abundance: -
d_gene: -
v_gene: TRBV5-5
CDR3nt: TGTGCCAGCAGCCAGGCTCTGACGGGCTACGAGCAGTACTTC
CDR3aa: CASSQALTGYEQYF

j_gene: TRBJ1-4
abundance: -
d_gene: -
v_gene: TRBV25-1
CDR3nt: TGTGCCAGCAGAGAAGGACGGGGACTGTTTTTT
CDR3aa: CASREGRGLFF

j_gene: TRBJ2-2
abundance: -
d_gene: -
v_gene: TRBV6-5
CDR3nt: TGTGCCAGCAAGAGACAGTTGAACACCGGGGAGCTGTTTTTT
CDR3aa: CASKRQLNTGELFF